Listed here are 25 T cell receptor beta chains from one sample, sequenced in a study of blood T cell repertoires in COVID-19. The protocol was immunoSEQ multiplex PCR, while the TCRdb copy is restricted to in-frame clones and leaves out a portion. The repertoire has 110,000 or so clones, 75% to 90% of them found once; the top ten carry 8.1%. Sequencing was carried out using peripheral blood. The receptors shown here come from a woman aged 40 to 49 with acute or convalescent COVID-19.

The chain uses TRBV19 and TRBJ2-1; TRBD2 agrees at 8 bases. The J segment lost 10 bases and the V segment lost 7 bases, leaving 6 bases of the junction unmatched. Germline V gene data show CDR1 as LNHDA and CDR2 as SQIVND (reference sequence). The CDR3 covers 12 residues. The CDR3 DNA is TGTGCCAGTACACGGGGGGGCGAAGAGCAGTTCTTC. It translates to CASTRGGEEQFF. The complete variable domain, with remaining parts taken from reference TRBV19 and TRBJ2-1, reads DGGITQSPKYLFRKEGQNVTLSCEQNLNHDAMYWYRQDPGQGLRLIYYSQIVNDFQKGDIAEGYSVSREKKESFPLTVTSAQKNPTAFYLCASTRGGEEQFFGPGTRLTVL.

This chain uses TRBV19 with TRBJ2-1; weak D call: TRBD2 (7 bases). Germline CDR1 LNHDA, CDR2 SQIVND (reference sequence). The CDR3 totals 16 residues. The V end lost 6 bases, the J end lost 3 bases, and 18 bases lay between the germline ends. CDR3 region: CASSSLGGGIYNEQFF. CDR3 coding DNA: TGTGCCAGTAGCTCCCTAGGGGGGGGGATCTACAATGAGCAGTTCTTC.

This rearrangement joins TRBV6-5 to TRBJ1-2; the D gene is possibly TRBD1 (5 bases). The CDR3 consists of 13 residues. With 2 bases removed from V and 8 bases from J, the gap between germline ends came to 12 bases. Germline lookup yields CDR1 MNHEY and CDR2 SVGAGI. The CDR3 region is CASSYGAGVGYTF. CDR3 sequence (DNA): TGTGCCAGCAGTTACGGGGCAGGCGTAGGCTACACCTTC.

CDR3 DNA sequence: TGTGCCACCAGCCTCCCGGGGGGACAGGCCCGCTACGAGCAGTACTTC. It translates to CATSLPGGQARYEQYF. The chain employs TRBV24-1 and TRBJ2-7; D possibly corresponds to TRBD1 (8 bases). Germline lookup yields CDR1 KGHDR and CDR2 SFDVKD. V dropped 7 bases and J dropped 3 bases, with 21 bases sitting between them. The CDR3 is 16 residues long.

The rearrangement uses TRBV6-5 and TRBJ1-2, with D hard to call. V was clipped by 6 bases and J by 2 bases, with 4 bases between them. Germline CDR1 is MNHEY and CDR2 is SVGAGI. There are 11 residues in the CDR3. CDR3 residues: CASRSNYGYTF. The CDR3, as DNA: TGTGCCAGCAGGTCAAACTATGGCTACACCTTC.

J is TRBJ2-5 and V is TRBV7-2; 9 bases line up with TRBD2. The CDR3 covers 16 residues. The germline gives CDR1 SGHTA, CDR2 FQGNSA. With V trimmed by 3 bases and J by 5 bases, 10 bases remained unmatched. This chain's CDR3 is CASSFSRGGDSETQYF. The CDR3 region has the DNA TGTGCCAGCAGCTTCTCGCGGGGGGGCGACTCGGAGACCCAGTACTTC. The variable domain in full, completed from reference TRBV7-2 and TRBJ2-5, reads GAGVSQSPSNKVTEKGKDVELRCDPISGHTALYWYRQSLGQGLEFLIYFQGNSAPDKSGLPSDRFSAERTGGSVSTLTIQRTQQEDSAVYLCASSFSRGGDSETQYFGPGTRLLVL.

V usage is TRBV3-1 (or the pseudogene TRBV3-2) and J usage is TRBJ1-5; possibly TRBD1 for D (5 bases). Trimming shortened V by 6 bases and J by 4 bases, and 16 bases separated the two germline ends. Germline CDR1 LGHDT, CDR2 YNNKEL (reference sequence). This CDR3 has 15 amino acids. The CDR3 protein is CASRRGLGTNQPQHF. For the CDR3, the DNA is TGTGCCAGCAGAAGAGGGTTGGGGACTAATCAGCCCCAGCATTTT.

The CDR3 DNA follows: TGTGCCAGTAGTATCCCAGGCTCTTATGGCTACACCTTC. Residues: CASSIPGSYGYTF. The chain links TRBV19 to TRBJ1-2; D not resolved. Germline V gives CDR1 LNHDA, CDR2 SQIVND (reference sequence). Trimming stripped 3 bases from V and 5 bases from J, with 10 bases between. CDR3 size: 13 residues.

The J gene is TRBJ2-3, the V gene TRBV5-6; D not certain. CDR3 length: 15 residues. CDR1 is SGHDT and CDR2 is YYEEEE in the germline V gene. Trimming shortened V by 4 bases and J by 1 base, and 13 bases separated the two germline ends. The CDR3 DNA reads as TGTGCCAGCAGCCCCCTGCGCTTTGGCACAGATACGCAGTATTTT. This sequence encodes CASSPLRFGTDTQYF. Complete variable domain (other parts from reference TRBV5-6 and TRBJ2-3): DAGVTQSPTHLIKTRGQQVTLRCSPKSGHDTVSWYQQALGQGPQFIFQYYEEEERQRGNFPDRFSGHQFPNYSSELNVNALLLGDSALYLCASSPLRFGTDTQYFGPGTRLTVL.

The count of this clone is one. This sequence joins TRBV4-3 and TRBJ1-6; 9 nucleotides match TRBD1. The CDR3 has 16 residues. Germline-derived CDR1 and CDR2 are LGHNA and YSLEER. V shed 2 bases and J 8 bases; nucleotides not matched to a gene: 7. CDR3 protein: CASSQTPGQGYSPLHF. The DNA for the CDR3 is TGCGCCAGCAGCCAAACTCCGGGACAGGGCTATTCACCCCTCCACTTT.

CDR3 loop: CAWSRGGVRDRGYEQYF. CDR3 sequence (DNA): TGTGCCTGGAGTAGAGGCGGGGTTCGGGACAGGGGTTACGAGCAGTACTTC. The genes are TRBV30 and TRBJ2-7; TRBD1 agrees at 10 bases. The trim removed 2 bases at V and 4 bases at J, leaving 14 bases unmatched. CDR3 length: 17 amino acids. CDR1 and CDR2 (germline): GTSNPN, SVGIG (reference sequence).

The chain is built from TRBV3-1 (or the pseudogene TRBV3-2) and TRBJ1-2, with 9 bases identical to TRBD1. Germline values: CDR1 LGHDT, CDR2 YNNKEL (reference sequence). There are 17 residues in the CDR3. The junction had 12 bases not matched to a gene; V was cut back by 5 bases and J by 2 bases. The CDR3 sequence: CASSSGTGNWANYGYTF. CDR3 coding DNA: TGTGCCAGCAGCTCCGGGACAGGGAATTGGGCAAACTATGGCTACACCTTC.

The chain has TRBV9 and TRBJ1-2; 9 bases map to TRBD1. J gave up 0 bases and V 0 bases, and 6 bases lay outside the gene matches. Germline CDR1 is SGDLS and CDR2 is YYNGEE. The CDR3 is made up of 17 amino acids. This CDR3 reads CASSVVGQGASNYGYTF. In DNA form, the CDR3 reads TGTGCCAGCAGCGTAGTGGGACAGGGAGCTTCTAACTATGGCTACACCTTC.

The count of this clone is one. The rearrangement uses TRBV27 and TRBJ2-5, with D possibly matching TRBD1 (7 bases). The CDR3 runs 15 residues. Trimming took 6 bases from V and 1 from J, leaving 15 bases between them. Germline CDR1 is MNHEY and CDR2 is SMNVEV (reference sequence). DNA for the CDR3: TGTGCCAGCAGAAATGGAGGGACAGTCCAAGAGACCCAGTACTTC. Amino acids: CASRNGGTVQETQYF.

The chain is built from TRBV30 and TRBJ1-4; possible D gene TRBD1, 5 bases. The V end was cut by 3 bases, the J end by 5 bases, with 10 bases between. The CDR3 runs 13 residues. CDR1 is GTSNPN and CDR2 is SVGIG in the germline V gene (reference sequence). The CDR3 DNA sequence: TGTGCCTGGAGAGGGGCCTCAAATGAAAAACTGTTTTTT. Its translation: CAWRGASNEKLFF. The whole variable domain, filled in from reference TRBV30 and TRBJ1-4, reads SQTIHQWPATLVQPVGSPLSLECTVEGTSNPNLYWYRQAAGRGLQLLFYSVGIGQISSEVPQNLSASRPQDRQFILSSKKLLLSDSGFYLCAWRGASNEKLFFGSGTQLSVL.

The V call is TRBV21-1, the J call TRBJ2-3; TRBD1, as called in the table, went unchecked against the DNA. TRBV21-1 is noted as a pseudogene. The CDR3 totals 16 residues. The DNA for the CDR3 is TGTGCCAGCAGCAGAGGGACAGGGGCGGTCGGAGATACGCAGTATTTT. Its protein product is CASSRGTGAVGDTQYF.

The V and J genes are TRBV2 and TRBJ1-6; 10 bases are shared with TRBD1. The length of the CDR3 is 15 residues. V lost 6 bases to trimming and J lost 11 bases; unmatched junction nucleotides: 10. Germline lookup yields CDR1 SNHLY and CDR2 FYNNEI. CDR3 nucleotides: TGTGCCAGCAGGGACAAGACAGGGGGCCTAACACCCCTCCACTTT. This gives the protein CASRDKTGGLTPLHF.

The chain recombines TRBV10-3 with TRBJ2-7; weak D call: TRBD1 (6 bases). The CDR3 is 13 amino acids. CDR1 is ENHRY, CDR2 SYGVKD, per germline. Trimming shortened V by 6 bases and J by 2 bases, and 11 bases separated the two germline ends. The CDR3 region is CAIRASGAYEQYF. In DNA, the CDR3 is TGTGCCATCAGGGCCTCAGGGGCCTACGAGCAGTACTTC.

The chain links TRBV6-5 to TRBJ2-5; no firm D call. V lost 2 bases, J lost 5 bases, and 12 bases lay in between. This CDR3 region has 14 residues. From germline, CDR1 is MNHEY and CDR2 SVGAGI. DNA for the CDR3: TGTGCCAGCAGTTACATCTCCTCAGCGGAGACCCAGTACTTC. Translating it yields CASSYISSAETQYF.

The gene calls are TRBV6-5 and TRBJ1-3; no reliable D call. The CDR3 has 14 amino acids. Germline CDR1 and CDR2: MNHEY and SVGAGI. V was cut by 2 bases and J by 2 bases, with 7 bases left in between. This CDR3 reads CASSYEGAGNTIYF. As DNA, the CDR3 is TGTGCCAGCAGTTACGAAGGAGCTGGAAACACCATATATTTT.

The chain uses TRBV3-1 (or the pseudogene TRBV3-2) and TRBJ2-7; a weak D match, TRBD1 (5 bases). V lost 0 bases and J 1 base, leaving 10 bases between the germline ends. Per the germline V gene, CDR1 is LGHDT and CDR2 is YNNKEL (reference sequence). The CDR3 is 15 residues long. CDR3 sequence reads: CASSQESQGSYEQYF. The CDR3 bases are TGTGCCAGCAGCCAAGAGTCGCAGGGTTCCTACGAGCAGTACTTC.

The gene calls are TRBV7-6 and TRBJ2-1; D might be TRBD2 (7 bases). Trimming stripped 0 bases from V and 9 bases from J, with 12 bases between. The CDR3 spans 14 residues. In germline, CDR1 is SGHVS, CDR2 FNYEAQ. CDR3 sequence (DNA): TGTGCCAGCAGCTTAGCGGGGGGGCGGTTTGAGCAGTTCTTC. It translates to CASSLAGGRFEQFF. Combining the CDR3 with reference TRBV7-6 and TRBJ2-1 gives the whole variable domain GAGVSQSPRYKVTKRGQDVALRCDPISGHVSLYWYRQALGQGPEFLTYFNYEAQQDKSGLPNDRFSAERPEGSISTLTIQRTEQRDSAMYRCASSLAGGRFEQFFGPGTRLTVL.

The gene calls are TRBV6-2 or TRBV6-3 and TRBJ2-5; 7 positions agree with TRBD2. V dropped 2 bases and J dropped 3; count of bases not matched to a gene: 3. The germline gives CDR1 MNHEY, CDR2 SVGEGT. The CDR3 totals 14 residues. Here the CDR3 reads CASSYLAEKETQYF. CDR3 DNA sequence: TGTGCCAGCAGTTACCTAGCGGAGAAAGAGACCCAGTACTTC.

This chain links TRBV18 with TRBJ1-5; D is unclear. V was shortened by 3 bases and J by 1 base, with 4 bases between the two germline ends. Germline-derived CDR1 and CDR2 are KGHSH and LQKENI. The CDR3 has 13 residues. The CDR3 region is CASSPGSNQPQHF. The DNA for the CDR3 is TGTGCCAGCTCACCGGGCAGCAATCAGCCCCAGCATTTT.

V and J are TRBV29-1 and TRBJ1-2; D is perhaps TRBD1 (5 bases). V was pared by 4 bases and J by 5 bases, with 14 bases between. The CDR3 totals 13 residues. Germline-derived CDR1 and CDR2 are SQVTM and ANQGSEA. The CDR3 reads CSVGPIGAYGYTF. The CDR3 DNA reads TGCAGCGTTGGTCCCATAGGGGCGTATGGCTACACCTTC.